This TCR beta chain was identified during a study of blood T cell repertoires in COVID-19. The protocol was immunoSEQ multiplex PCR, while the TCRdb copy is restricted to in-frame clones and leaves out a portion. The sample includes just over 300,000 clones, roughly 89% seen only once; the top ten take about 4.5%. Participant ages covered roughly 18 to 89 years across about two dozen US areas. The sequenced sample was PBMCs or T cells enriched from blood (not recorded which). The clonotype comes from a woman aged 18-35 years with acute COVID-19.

The CDR3 DNA reads as TGTGCCAGCAGCCGTGACAGGGGAGAGACCCAGTACTTC. Translating it yields CASSRDRGETQYF. J is TRBJ2-5 and V is TRBV7-9; 8 bases map to TRBD1. Germline V gene data show CDR1 as SEHNR and CDR2 as FQNEAQ (reference sequence). Unmatched junction bases numbered 3, after V lost 5 bases and J lost 4 bases. The CDR3 has 13 residues.